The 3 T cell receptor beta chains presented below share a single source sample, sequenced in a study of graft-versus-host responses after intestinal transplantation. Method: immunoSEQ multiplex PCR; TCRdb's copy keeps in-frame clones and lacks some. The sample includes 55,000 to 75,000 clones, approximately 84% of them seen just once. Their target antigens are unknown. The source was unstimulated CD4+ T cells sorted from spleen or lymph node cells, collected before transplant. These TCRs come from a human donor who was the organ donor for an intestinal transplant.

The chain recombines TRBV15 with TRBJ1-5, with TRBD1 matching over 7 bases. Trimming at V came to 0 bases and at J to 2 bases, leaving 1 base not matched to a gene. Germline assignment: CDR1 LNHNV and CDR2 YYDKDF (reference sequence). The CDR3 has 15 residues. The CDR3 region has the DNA TGTGCCACCAGCAGAGAGGACAGGCGCAATCAGCCCCAGCATTTT. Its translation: CATSREDRRNQPQHF.

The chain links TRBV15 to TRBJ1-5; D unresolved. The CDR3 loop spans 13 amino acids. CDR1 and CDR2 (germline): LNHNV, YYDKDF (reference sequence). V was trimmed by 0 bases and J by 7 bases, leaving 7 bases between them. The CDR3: CATSRDYEQPQHF. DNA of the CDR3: TGTGCCACCAGCAGAGATTATGAGCAGCCCCAGCATTTT.

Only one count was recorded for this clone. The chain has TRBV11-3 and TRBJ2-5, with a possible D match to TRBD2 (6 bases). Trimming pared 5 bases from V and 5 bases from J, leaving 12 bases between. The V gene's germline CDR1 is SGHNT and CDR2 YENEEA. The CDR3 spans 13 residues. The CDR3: CASSRSSGETQYF. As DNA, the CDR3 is TGTGCCAGCAGCCGGTCAAGCGGGGAGACCCAGTACTTC. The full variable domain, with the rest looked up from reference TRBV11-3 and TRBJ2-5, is EAGVVQSPRYKIIEKKQPVAFWCNPISGHNTLYWYLQNLGQGPELLIRYENEEAVDDSQLPKDRFSAERLKGVDSTLKIQPAELGDSAVYLCASSRSSGETQYFGPGTRLLVL.